These 15 T cell receptor beta chains came from one sample sequenced in a study of cytomegalovirus exposure and HLA in healthy donors. Researchers ran the PCR with 60 Vbeta and 13 Jbeta primers. The data were produced by immunoSEQ multiplex PCR, yet TCRdb's version contains in-frame clones alone and is incomplete. This sample yields 100,000 to 150,000 clones, of which about 81% are seen a single time; about 1.1% belongs to the top ten. Sequencing was carried out using PBMCs. The receptors originated from a woman in her thirties in good health and CMV-seronegative.

The V and J genes are TRBV5-1 and TRBJ1-2; TRBD1 agrees at 7 bases. CDR3 length: 15 residues. Germline-derived CDR1 and CDR2 are SGHRS and YFSETQ. Trimming removed 0 bases from V and 8 bases from J; junction bases left unmatched: 10. CDR3 in amino acids: CASSLALGGMSGYTF. CDR3 nucleotides: TGCGCCAGCAGCTTGGCGCTAGGGGGCATGTCAGGCTACACCTTC.

The rearrangement uses TRBV9 and TRBJ1-1; 7 bases are shared with TRBD1. V lost 3 bases, J lost 0 bases, and 5 bases stayed unmatched. Looked up from germline, CDR1 is SGDLS and CDR2 is YYNGEE. The CDR3 runs to 15 residues. In nucleotides, the CDR3 is TGTGCCAGCAGCGCAGGACAGGTTCTGAACACTGAAGCTTTCTTT. It encodes CASSAGQVLNTEAFF. The full variable domain, in which reference TRBV9 and TRBJ1-1 provide the parts outside the CDR3, is DSGVTQTPKHLITATGQRVTLRCSPRSGDLSVYWYQQSLDQGLQFLIQYYNGEERAKGNILERFSAQQFPDLHSELNLSSLELGDSALYFCASSAGQVLNTEAFFGQGTRLTVV.

The chain joins TRBV6-5 to TRBJ1-2; D gene uncertain. CDR1 and CDR2 (germline): MNHEY, SVGAGI. The CDR3 totals 12 residues. The V end was cut by 4 bases, the J end by 6 bases, with 9 bases between. CDR3 loop: CASSLLGDGYTF. CDR3 nucleotide sequence: TGTGCCAGCAGTTTACTAGGAGATGGCTACACCTTC.

This clone showed up just a few times. The chain couples TRBV29-1 to TRBJ2-3; 9 nucleotides line up with TRBD2. Trimming took 4 bases from V and 3 from J; bases not matched to a gene: 5. The CDR3 loop spans 14 amino acids. Germline loops: CDR1 SQVTM, CDR2 ANQGSEA. Written as DNA, the CDR3 is TGCAGCGTTGTGCGGGGGGGTCGGACAGATACGCAGTATTTT. Encoded protein: CSVVRGGRTDTQYF.

The chain combines TRBV2 with TRBJ1-1, with D perhaps matching TRBD1 (5 bases). This CDR3 has 14 amino acids. Trimming cost V 7 bases and J 3 bases, with 15 bases left between them. Germline V lookup: CDR1 SNHLY, CDR2 FYNNEI. CDR3 residues: CASNLRVIDTEAFF. The CDR3 DNA reads as TGTGCCAGCAACCTCAGGGTTATTGACACTGAAGCTTTCTTT.

This clone was observed a handful of times. The chain is built from TRBV11-2 and TRBJ1-2, with D possibly being TRBD1 (6 bases). Trimming took 5 bases from V and 1 from J, leaving 8 bases between them. The germline V gene has CDR1 SGHAT and CDR2 FQNNGV. The CDR3 runs to 13 residues. For the CDR3, the DNA is TGTGCCAGCAGCCCACAGGGTAACTATGGCTACACCTTC. It translates to CASSPQGNYGYTF.

This chain links TRBV21-1 with TRBJ1-5. TRBV21-1 represents a pseudogene. The CDR3 has 13 residues. CDR3 sequence (DNA): TGTGCCATCTATGCGAGGTGCGGTCAGCCCCAGCATTTT. It codes for CAIYARCGQPQHF.

The V and J genes are TRBV4-3 and TRBJ2-7; 8 nucleotides align to TRBD1. There are 15 residues in the CDR3. The germline V gene has CDR1 LGHNA and CDR2 YSLEER. Trimming cost V 1 base and J 1 base; bases outside gene matches: 3. CDR3 bases: TGCGCCAGCAGCCAAGCTTGGGACAGGTCCTACGAGCAGTACTTC. Its translation: CASSQAWDRSYEQYF.

This clone was observed a handful of times. The rearrangement links TRBV4-1 to TRBJ2-1, with a possible D match to TRBD2 (5 bases). V lost 10 bases and J 5 bases, leaving 18 bases between the germline ends. Germline values: CDR1 MGHRA, CDR2 YSYEKL. The length of the CDR3 is 14 residues. The CDR3 DNA is TGCGCCACCCGACCCGTTCTAGCTAACAATGAGCAGTTCTTC. It translates to CATRPVLANNEQFF.

The chain combines TRBV9 with TRBJ2-3; 7 bases match TRBD2. The CDR3 has 15 residues. CDR1 and CDR2 (germline): SGDLS, YYNGEE. The V gene end was trimmed by 1 base and the J gene end by 10 bases; junction bases not matched to a gene: 12. The CDR3 region has the DNA TGTGCCAGCAGCGTATACGTGGGAGGGCTACGTGCGCAGTATTTT. It encodes CASSVYVGGLRAQYF.

The chain links TRBV9 to TRBJ1-1, with D perhaps matching TRBD1 (5 bases). The CDR3 is made up of 13 amino acids. Germline CDR1 reads SGDLS; CDR2 reads YYNGEE. Trimming stripped 1 base from V and 6 bases from J, with 10 bases between. CDR3: CASSVYSGSEAFF. CDR3 DNA: TGTGCCAGCAGCGTATACTCAGGGTCTGAAGCTTTCTTT. Full variable domain (rest looked up from reference TRBV9 and TRBJ1-1): DSGVTQTPKHLITATGQRVTLRCSPRSGDLSVYWYQQSLDQGLQFLIQYYNGEERAKGNILERFSAQQFPDLHSELNLSSLELGDSALYFCASSVYSGSEAFFGQGTRLTVV.

V and J are TRBV2 and TRBJ1-1; unclear D gene. V was trimmed by 3 bases and J by 1 base, leaving 9 bases between them. The CDR3 is 14 amino acids. CDR1 and CDR2 from the germline V gene are SNHLY and FYNNEI. CDR3: CASSDIIPNTEAFF. The CDR3 DNA is TGTGCCAGCAGTGATATAATCCCGAACACTGAAGCTTTCTTT. Based on the CDR3 plus reference TRBV2 and TRBJ1-1, the full variable domain is EPEVTQTPSHQVTQMGQEVILRCVPISNHLYFYWYRQILGQKVEFLVSFYNNEISEKSEIFDDQFSVERPDGSNFTLKIRSTKLEDSAMYFCASSDIIPNTEAFFGQGTRLTVV.

This clone occurred once. The rearrangement joins TRBV19 to TRBJ2-2, with D possibly matching TRBD1 (5 bases). Trimming pared 9 bases from V and 4 bases from J, leaving 15 bases between. The CDR3 runs to 14 residues. Germline assignment: CDR1 LNHDA and CDR2 SQIVND (reference sequence). The CDR3 sequence: CASSGWGGTGELFF. The CDR3 DNA follows: TGTGCCAGCTCAGGGTGGGGTGGCACCGGGGAGCTGTTTTTT. The whole variable domain, filled in from reference TRBV19 and TRBJ2-2, reads DGGITQSPKYLFRKEGQNVTLSCEQNLNHDAMYWYRQDPGQGLRLIYYSQIVNDFQKGDIAEGYSVSREKKESFPLTVTSAQKNPTAFYLCASSGWGGTGELFFGEGSRLTVL.

The chain employs TRBV7-6 and TRBJ1-5, with D maybe TRBD1 (5 bases). The CDR3 sequence is 17 residues long. V was clipped by 5 bases and J by 2 bases, with 19 bases between them. Looked up from germline, CDR1 is SGHVS and CDR2 is FNYEAQ. The CDR3 nucleotides read TGTGCCAGCAGCCCTAGAGCGGGGGAAAGAGGCAATCAGCCCCAGCATTTT. Protein: CASSPRAGERGNQPQHF. The complete variable domain, with remaining parts taken from reference TRBV7-6 and TRBJ1-5, reads GAGVSQSPRYKVTKRGQDVALRCDPISGHVSLYWYRQALGQGPEFLTYFNYEAQQDKSGLPNDRFSAERPEGSISTLTIQRTEQRDSAMYRCASSPRAGERGNQPQHFGDGTRLSIL.

The chain carries TRBV7-6 and TRBJ2-2; the D gene is possibly TRBD1 (6 bases). Germline V gene data show CDR1 as SGHVS and CDR2 as FNYEAQ. This CDR3 spans 17 amino acids. V lost 4 bases and J 1 base, leaving 16 bases between the germline ends. Here the CDR3 DNA reads TGTGCCAGCAGCTCGCAGACAGGCGGCTTGAACACCGGGGAGCTGTTTTTT. It codes for CASSSQTGGLNTGELFF.